This TCR beta chain was sequenced during a study of shared clonotypes between healthy human individuals. Study as a whole: There were three CD4 naive, three CD4 memory, two CD8 naive and one CD8 memory plates per donor. Study-level results: The sharing of around 5% of naive CD4 clonotypes was seen across a few donors.

The CDR3 has 14 residues. Per the germline V gene, CDR1 is SGHRS and CDR2 is YFSETQ. The ends were cut back, 3 bases at V and 0 bases at J, with 10 bases in the middle. With respect to this clone: As yet, its antigen is unknown.

Generated by immunoSEQ multiplex PCR, the TCRdb table keeps only in-frame clones and is missing some. The profile shows about 710,000 clones, 60% to 75% of them singletons. This TCR derives from a woman aged 25 to 39 in good health. The sample taken for sequencing was memory CD4+ T cells sorted from blood. The subset is: CD45RA-negative fraction. The chain recombines TRBV5-1 with TRBJ2-7; tentative D call: TRBD1 (5 bases). Written as DNA, the CDR3 is TGCGCCAGCAGCTCTAGGGGAAGCTCCTACGAGCAGTACTTC. It encodes CASSSRGSSYEQYF.